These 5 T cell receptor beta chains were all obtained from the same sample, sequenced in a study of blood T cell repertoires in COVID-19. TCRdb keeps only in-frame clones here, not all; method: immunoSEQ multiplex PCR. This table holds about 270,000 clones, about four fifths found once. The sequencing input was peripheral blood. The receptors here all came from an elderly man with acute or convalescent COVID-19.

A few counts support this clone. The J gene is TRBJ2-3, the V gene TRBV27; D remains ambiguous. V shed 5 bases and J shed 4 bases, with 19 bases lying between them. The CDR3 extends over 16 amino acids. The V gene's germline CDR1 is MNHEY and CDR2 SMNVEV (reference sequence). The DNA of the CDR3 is TGTGCCAGCAGTCCTTCGAACGCTTTAGGAGCAGATACGCAGTATTTT. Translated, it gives CASSPSNALGADTQYF.

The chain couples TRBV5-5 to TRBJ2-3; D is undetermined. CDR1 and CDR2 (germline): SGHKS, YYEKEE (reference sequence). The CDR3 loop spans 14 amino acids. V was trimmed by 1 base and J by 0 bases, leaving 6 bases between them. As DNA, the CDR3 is TGTGCCAGCAGCTTGTATCCTAGCACAGATACGCAGTATTTT. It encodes CASSLYPSTDTQYF.

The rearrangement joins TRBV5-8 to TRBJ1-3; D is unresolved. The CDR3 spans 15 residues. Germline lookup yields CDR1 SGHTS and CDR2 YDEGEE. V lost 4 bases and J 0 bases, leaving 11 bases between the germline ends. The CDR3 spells CASSRVPGSGNTIYF. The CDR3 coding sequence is TGTGCCAGCAGCCGGGTTCCGGGCTCTGGAAACACCATATATTTT.

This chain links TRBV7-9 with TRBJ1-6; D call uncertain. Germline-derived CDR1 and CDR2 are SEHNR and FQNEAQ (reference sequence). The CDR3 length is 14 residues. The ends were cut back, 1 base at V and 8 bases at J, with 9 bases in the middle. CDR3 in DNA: TGTGCCAGCAGCTTAGGTCCGGCGGATTCACCCCTCCACTTT. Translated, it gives CASSLGPADSPLHF.

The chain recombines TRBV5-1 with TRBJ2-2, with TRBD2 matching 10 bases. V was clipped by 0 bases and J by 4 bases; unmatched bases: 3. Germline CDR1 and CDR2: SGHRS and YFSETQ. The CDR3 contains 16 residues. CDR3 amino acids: CASSLAASGSTGELFF. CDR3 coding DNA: TGCGCCAGCAGCTTGGCGGCTAGCGGGAGCACCGGGGAGCTGTTTTTT.